The following is a T cell receptor (beta chain) sequence with its context. The antigen remains unidentified. This sample was taken from a study of cytotoxic CD8 clonotypes in ibrutinib-treated CLL. On the study more broadly: Over 10 relapsed/refractory, roughly 15 treatment-naive; approximately 18 IGHV unmutated.

CDR1 and CDR2 (germline): SGHRS, YFSETQ. After removal of 7 bases from V and 2 bases from J, the junction contained 4 bases not matched to a gene. CDR3 length equals 13 residues. Regarding the study as a whole: At the start, clonality exceeded age-matched healthy donors and followed circulating CD8+ T-cell counts.

With sequencing, the targeted depth ranged from 1 in 200,000 to 1 in 1 million T cells. The method was immunoSEQ multiplex PCR; TCRdb's version includes in-frame clones alone and lacks a portion of them. The sample records 100,000 to 150,000 clones, 80% to 90% being singletons. The sequence came from a human donor with chronic lymphocytic leukemia. The V gene is TRBV5-1, the J gene TRBJ2-3; the match to TRBD2 covers 7 bases. The source was PBMCs, collected after 24 months of ibrutinib treatment. The CDR3 DNA reads TGCGCCAGCGGGCTAGCGGACACAGATACGCAGTATTTT. It is translated as CASGLADTDTQYF.